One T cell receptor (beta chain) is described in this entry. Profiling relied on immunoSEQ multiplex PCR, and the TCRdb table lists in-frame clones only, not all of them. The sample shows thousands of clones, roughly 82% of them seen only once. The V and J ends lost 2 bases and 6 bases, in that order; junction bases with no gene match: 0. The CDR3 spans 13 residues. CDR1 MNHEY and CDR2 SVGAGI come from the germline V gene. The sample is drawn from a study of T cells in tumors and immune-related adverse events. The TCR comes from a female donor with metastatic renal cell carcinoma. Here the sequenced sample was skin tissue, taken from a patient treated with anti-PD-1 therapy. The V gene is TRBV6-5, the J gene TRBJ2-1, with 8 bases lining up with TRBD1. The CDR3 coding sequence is TGTGCCAGCAGTTACGACAGGGGCAATGAGCAGTTCTTC. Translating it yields CASSYDRGNEQFF.